The 12 T cell receptor beta chains below all came from one sample that was sequenced in a study of Ad26.COV2.S vaccination and SARS-CoV-2 variants. Some clones are missing from TCRdb's copy, which holds only in-frame ones; the method was immunoSEQ multiplex PCR. In the table there are hundreds of thousands of clones, about 89% of which are singletons. The treatment was: 15 to 20 received Ad26.COV2.S at low or high dose, single or two shots; roughly 5 received placebo; per-sample allocation not given. Sampling was done on day 63 after the first vaccine or placebo injection. The material sequenced was peripheral blood, taken in a trial of Ad26.COV2.S vaccine versus placebo. The receptors were gathered from a person between 18 and 59 years old who received the Ad26.COV2.S COVID-19 vaccine or a placebo.

This clone appeared a few times. J is TRBJ2-1 and V is TRBV6-5; D is undetermined. Between the trimmed V and J ends, which lost 2 bases and 0 bases, there was a span of 11 bases. Germline CDR1 is MNHEY and CDR2 is SVGAGI. The CDR3 loop spans 16 amino acids. The CDR3 region is CASSYRAVSSYNEQFF. For the CDR3, the DNA is TGTGCCAGCAGTTACAGGGCAGTGAGCTCCTACAATGAGCAGTTCTTC.

The genes are TRBV14 and TRBJ2-5, with D possibly matching TRBD1 (5 bases). The V end was cut by 4 bases, the J end by 1 base, with 7 bases between. CDR1 is SGHDN, CDR2 FVKESK, per germline. This CDR3 is built from 13 residues. The DNA for the CDR3 is TGTGCCAGCAGCCTACAGGTCCAAGAGACCCAGTACTTC. This sequence encodes CASSLQVQETQYF.

This rearrangement joins TRBV24-1 to TRBJ2-2, with D possibly being TRBD2 (7 bases). Per germline, CDR1 KGHDR and CDR2 SFDVKD. The CDR3 sequence is 15 residues long. Trimming stripped 9 bases from V and 0 bases from J, with 13 bases between. DNA for the CDR3: TGTGCCACCCTAGGGGGGGAGTCGAACACCGGGGAGCTGTTTTTT. This translates into CATLGGESNTGELFF.

The chain employs TRBV19 and TRBJ2-2, with 10 bases identical to TRBD1. CDR3 length: 15 residues. J was trimmed by 5 bases and V by 10 bases; bases with no gene match: 10. Germline CDR1 is LNHDA and CDR2 is SQIVND (reference sequence). CDR3 DNA: TGTGCCACCCAACCCGGGACAGGGGAGACCGGGGAGCTGTTTTTT. Its protein product is CATQPGTGETGELFF.

The rearrangement uses TRBV6-2 or TRBV6-3 and TRBJ2-6; the D is unclear. The V gene lost 5 bases and the J gene lost 0 bases, with 14 bases spanning the gap. Germline-derived CDR1 and CDR2 are MNHEY and SVGEGT. CDR3 length: 17 residues. The CDR3 loop is CASSAIDLRSGANVLTF. The CDR3 DNA is TGTGCCAGCAGTGCGATCGACCTTCGCTCTGGGGCCAACGTCCTGACTTTC.

The chain recombines TRBV5-5 with TRBJ2-1; 7 bases map to TRBD2. The germline V gene has CDR1 SGHKS and CDR2 YYEKEE (reference sequence). This CDR3 region has 15 residues. The V segment lost 1 base and the J segment 3 bases; nucleotides outside the gene matches: 4. The CDR3 nucleotides are TGTGCCAGCAGCTTGTCGGCGGGAGTCTACAATGAGCAGTTCTTC. Amino acids: CASSLSAGVYNEQFF.

The count of this clone is one. This sequence joins TRBV2 and TRBJ1-6; D gene uncertain. Germline-derived CDR1 and CDR2 are SNHLY and FYNNEI. Trimming stripped 1 base from V and 3 bases from J, with 7 bases between. The CDR3 totals 15 residues. CDR3 region: CASSEVASYNSPLHF. For the CDR3, the DNA is TGTGCCAGCAGTGAAGTGGCTAGCTATAATTCACCCCTCCACTTT.

The chain recombines TRBV11-2 with TRBJ2-2; perhaps TRBD2 as D (6 bases). The V and J ends lost 2 bases and 0 bases respectively, with 10 bases between them. The CDR3 is 16 amino acids. The germline V gene encodes CDR1 SGHAT and CDR2 FQNNGV. The CDR3 nucleotides read TGTGCCAGCAGCTTAAATACGGGGGCGAACACCGGGGAGCTGTTTTTT. Protein: CASSLNTGANTGELFF.

This chain links TRBV30 with TRBJ2-7; 14 bases line up with TRBD2. Looked up from germline, CDR1 is GTSNPN and CDR2 is SVGIG (reference sequence). CDR3 length: 16 residues. Trimming cost V 2 bases and J 5 bases; bases outside gene matches: 8. CDR3 coding DNA: TGTGCCTGGAGTTTCGGACTAGCGGGAGGCCAGGACGAGCAGTACTTC. It translates to CAWSFGLAGGQDEQYF.

V and J are TRBV7-8 and TRBJ2-7, with 10 bases lining up with TRBD2. From germline, CDR1 is SGHVS and CDR2 FQNEAQ. CDR3 size: 16 residues. V was clipped by 0 bases and J by 0 bases; unmatched bases: 2. DNA for the CDR3: TGTGCCAGCAGCTTAGCTAGCGGGGGGTTCTCCTACGAGCAGTACTTC. Translated, it gives CASSLASGGFSYEQYF.

J is TRBJ1-5 and V is TRBV5-1; possibly TRBD1 for D (5 bases). Germline loops: CDR1 SGHRS, CDR2 YFSETQ. The V end lost 5 bases, the J end lost 5 bases, and 11 bases lay between the germline ends. The CDR3 is made up of 13 amino acids. Here the CDR3 reads CASSWTPDQPQHF. The CDR3 DNA reads as TGCGCCAGCAGTTGGACACCTGATCAGCCCCAGCATTTT.

The gene calls are TRBV19 and TRBJ1-3, with a tentative D call TRBD1 (6 bases). Trimming stripped 6 bases from V and 4 bases from J, with 19 bases between. The CDR3 runs 16 residues. Germline V lookup: CDR1 LNHDA, CDR2 SQIVND (reference sequence). CDR3 in DNA: TGTGCCAGTAGCTACCTCTCAGGGGCGGCGGGAAACACCATATATTTT. This encodes CASSYLSGAAGNTIYF. The full variable domain, with the rest looked up from reference TRBV19 and TRBJ1-3, is DGGITQSPKYLFRKEGQNVTLSCEQNLNHDAMYWYRQDPGQGLRLIYYSQIVNDFQKGDIAEGYSVSREKKESFPLTVTSAQKNPTAFYLCASSYLSGAAGNTIYFGEGSWLTVV.